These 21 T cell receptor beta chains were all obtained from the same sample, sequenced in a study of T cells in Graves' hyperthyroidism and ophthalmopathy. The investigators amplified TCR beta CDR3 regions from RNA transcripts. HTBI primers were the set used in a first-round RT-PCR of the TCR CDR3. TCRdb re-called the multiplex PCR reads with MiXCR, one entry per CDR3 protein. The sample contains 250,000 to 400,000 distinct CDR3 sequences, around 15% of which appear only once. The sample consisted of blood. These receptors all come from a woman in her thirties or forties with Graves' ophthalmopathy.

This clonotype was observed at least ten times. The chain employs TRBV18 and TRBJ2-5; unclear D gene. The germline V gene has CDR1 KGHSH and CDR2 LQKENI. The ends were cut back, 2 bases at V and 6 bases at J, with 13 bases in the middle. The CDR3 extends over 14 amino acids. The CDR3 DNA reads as TGTGCCAGCTCACCATTTGCGCCTCCGCAGACCCAGTACTTC. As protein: CASSPFAPPQTQYF.

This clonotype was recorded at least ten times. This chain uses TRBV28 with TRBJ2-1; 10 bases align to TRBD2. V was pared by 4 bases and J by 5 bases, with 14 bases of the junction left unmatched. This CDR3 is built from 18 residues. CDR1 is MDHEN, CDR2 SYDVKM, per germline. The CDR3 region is CASSSLSIAGGTNNEQFF. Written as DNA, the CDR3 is TGTGCCAGCAGTTCCCTTTCAATAGCGGGAGGAACAAACAATGAGCAGTTCTTC.

Written as DNA, the CDR3 is TGTGCCAGCAGTGATCAGGGGCTTGCGGCTGGGGCCAACGTCCTGACTTTC. Encoded protein: CASSDQGLAAGANVLTF. The rearrangement joins TRBV2 to TRBJ2-6; a weak D match, TRBD1 (6 bases). The CDR3 has 17 amino acids. Germline lookup yields CDR1 SNHLY and CDR2 FYNNEI. V was pared by 3 bases and J by 2 bases, with 14 bases between.

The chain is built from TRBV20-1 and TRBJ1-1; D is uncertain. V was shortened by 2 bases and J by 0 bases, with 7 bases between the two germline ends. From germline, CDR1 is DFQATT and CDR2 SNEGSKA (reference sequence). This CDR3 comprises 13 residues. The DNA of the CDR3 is TGCAGTGCTAGATTCCAGATGAACACTGAAGCTTTCTTT. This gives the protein CSARFQMNTEAFF.

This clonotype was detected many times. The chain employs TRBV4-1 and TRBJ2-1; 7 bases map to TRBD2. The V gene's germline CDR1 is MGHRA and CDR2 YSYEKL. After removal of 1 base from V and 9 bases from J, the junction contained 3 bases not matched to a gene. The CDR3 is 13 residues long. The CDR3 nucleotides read TGCGCCAGCAGCCAAGGGGGAGGGAGTGAGCAGTTCTTC. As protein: CASSQGGGSEQFF.

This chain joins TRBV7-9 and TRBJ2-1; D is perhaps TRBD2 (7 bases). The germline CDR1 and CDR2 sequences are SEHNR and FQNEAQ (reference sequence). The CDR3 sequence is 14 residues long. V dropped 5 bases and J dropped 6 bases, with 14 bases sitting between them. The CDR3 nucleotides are TGTGCCAGCAGCGGGGGGGCGATAGGCAATGAGCAGTTCTTC. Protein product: CASSGGAIGNEQFF.

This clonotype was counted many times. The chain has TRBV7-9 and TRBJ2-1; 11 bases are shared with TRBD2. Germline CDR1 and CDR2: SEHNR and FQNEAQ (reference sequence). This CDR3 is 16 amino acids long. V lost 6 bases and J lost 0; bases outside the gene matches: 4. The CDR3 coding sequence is TGTGCCAGCAGTTCTAGCGGGAGGCTCTCCTACAATGAGCAGTTCTTC. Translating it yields CASSSSGRLSYNEQFF.

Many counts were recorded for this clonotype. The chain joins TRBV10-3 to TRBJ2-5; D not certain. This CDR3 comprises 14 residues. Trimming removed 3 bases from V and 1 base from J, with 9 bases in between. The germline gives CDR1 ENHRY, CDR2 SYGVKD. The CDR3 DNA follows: TGTGCCATCAGTGACGGAACCATCCAAGAGACCCAGTACTTC. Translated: CAISDGTIQETQYF.

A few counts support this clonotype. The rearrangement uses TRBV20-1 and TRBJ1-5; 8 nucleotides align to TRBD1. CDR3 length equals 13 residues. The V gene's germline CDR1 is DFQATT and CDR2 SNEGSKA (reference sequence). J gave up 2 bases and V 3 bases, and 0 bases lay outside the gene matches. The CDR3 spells CSARDRGNQPQHF. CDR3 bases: TGCAGTGCTAGGGACAGGGGCAATCAGCCCCAGCATTTT.

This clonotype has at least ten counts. The chain's CDR3 is CASSLGREPGTQYF. The CDR3 bases are TGTGCCAGCAGTTTGGGACGGGAGCCGGGTACGCAGTATTTT. This chain joins TRBV28 and TRBJ2-3, with a possible D match to TRBD2 (6 bases). This CDR3 region has 14 residues. Per the germline V gene, CDR1 is MDHEN and CDR2 is SYDVKM. Deletions cut 3 bases from V and 8 bases from J, with 15 bases between.

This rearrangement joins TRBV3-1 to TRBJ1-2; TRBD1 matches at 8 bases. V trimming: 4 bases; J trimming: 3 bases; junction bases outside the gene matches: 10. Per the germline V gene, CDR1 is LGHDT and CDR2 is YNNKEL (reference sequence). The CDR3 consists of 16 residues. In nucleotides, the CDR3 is TGTGCCAGCAGCCCGACAGGGGCGGGGGCCTACTATGGCTACACCTTC. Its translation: CASSPTGAGAYYGYTF.

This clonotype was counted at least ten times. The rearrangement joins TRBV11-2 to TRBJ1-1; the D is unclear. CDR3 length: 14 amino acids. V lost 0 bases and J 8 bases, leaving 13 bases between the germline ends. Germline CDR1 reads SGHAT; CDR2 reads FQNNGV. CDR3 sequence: CASSLDFAGPEAFF. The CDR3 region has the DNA TGTGCCAGCAGCTTAGATTTCGCAGGTCCCGAAGCTTTCTTT.

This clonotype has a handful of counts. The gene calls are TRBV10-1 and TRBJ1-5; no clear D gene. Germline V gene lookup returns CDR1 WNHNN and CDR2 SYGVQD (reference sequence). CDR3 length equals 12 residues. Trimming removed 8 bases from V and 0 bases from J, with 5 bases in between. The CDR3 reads CASGDSNQPQHF. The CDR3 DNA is TGCGCCAGCGGAGATAGCAATCAGCCCCAGCATTTT.

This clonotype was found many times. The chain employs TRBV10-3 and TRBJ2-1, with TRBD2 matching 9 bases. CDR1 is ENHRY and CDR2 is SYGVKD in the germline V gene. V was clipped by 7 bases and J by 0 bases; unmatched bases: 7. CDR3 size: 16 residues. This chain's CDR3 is CAINDFSGSSYNEQFF. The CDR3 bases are TGTGCCATCAACGACTTTAGCGGGAGCTCCTACAATGAGCAGTTCTTC.

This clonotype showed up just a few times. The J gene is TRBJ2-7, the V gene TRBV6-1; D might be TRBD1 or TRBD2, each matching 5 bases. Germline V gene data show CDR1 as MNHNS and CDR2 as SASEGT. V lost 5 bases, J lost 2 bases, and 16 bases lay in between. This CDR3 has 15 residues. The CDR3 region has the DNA TGTGCCAGCAGTAGCCCTCGGGACCTCACCTACGAGCAGTACTTC. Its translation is CASSSPRDLTYEQYF.

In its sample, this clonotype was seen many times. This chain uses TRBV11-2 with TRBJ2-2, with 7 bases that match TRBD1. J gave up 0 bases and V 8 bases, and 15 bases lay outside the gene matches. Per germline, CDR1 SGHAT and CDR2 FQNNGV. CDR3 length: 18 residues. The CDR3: CASSRDTWDSSNTGELFF. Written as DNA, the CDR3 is TGTGCCAGCTCCCGAGATACATGGGACAGCTCGAACACCGGGGAGCTGTTTTTT.

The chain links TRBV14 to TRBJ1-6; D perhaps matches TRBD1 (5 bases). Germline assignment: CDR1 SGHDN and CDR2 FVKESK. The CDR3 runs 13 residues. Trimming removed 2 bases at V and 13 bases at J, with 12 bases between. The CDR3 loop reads CASSQQGRSPLHF. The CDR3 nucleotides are TGTGCCAGCAGCCAACAGGGAAGGTCGCCCCTCCACTTT.

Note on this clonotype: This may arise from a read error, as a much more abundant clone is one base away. As DNA, the CDR3 is TGTGCCAGCAGGTCTGCTGGACTATCAACCTACCAGCAGTACTTC. Its translation: CASRSAGLSTYQQYF. The gene calls are TRBV11-2 and TRBJ2-7; weak D call: TRBD2 (6 bases). Germline-derived CDR1 and CDR2 are SGHAT and FQNNGV. This CDR3 is 15 amino acids long.

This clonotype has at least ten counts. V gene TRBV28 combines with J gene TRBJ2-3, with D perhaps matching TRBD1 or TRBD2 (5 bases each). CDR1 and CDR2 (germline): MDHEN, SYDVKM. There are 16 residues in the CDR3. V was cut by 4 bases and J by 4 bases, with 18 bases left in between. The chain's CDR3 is CASSSHPGRSADTQYF. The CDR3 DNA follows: TGTGCCAGCAGTTCCCATCCGGGACGAAGCGCAGATACGCAGTATTTT.

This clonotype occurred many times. CDR3 residues: CATSREGGTQYF. The CDR3 nucleotides are TGTGCCACCAGCAGAGAGGGGGGGACGCAGTATTTT. The chain has TRBV15 and TRBJ2-3, with 7 bases matching TRBD2. Germline CDR1 reads LNHNV; CDR2 reads YYDKDF (reference sequence). The CDR3 is made up of 12 amino acids. J gave up 9 bases and V 0 bases, and 0 bases lay outside the gene matches.

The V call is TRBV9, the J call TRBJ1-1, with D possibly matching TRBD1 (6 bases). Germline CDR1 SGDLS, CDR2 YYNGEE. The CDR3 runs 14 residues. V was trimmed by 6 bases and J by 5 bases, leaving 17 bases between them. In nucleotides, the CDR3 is TGTGCCAGCAACATCGACAGGAGAAAAACTGAAGCTTTCTTT. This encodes CASNIDRRKTEAFF.